This T cell receptor beta chain was obtained from a study of blood T cell repertoires in COVID-19. As for the study in general: The analysed material was cDNA or gDNA that came from T cells, B-cell-depleted T cells, or PBMCs.

The CDR3 loop spans 15 amino acids. Germline V gene data show CDR1 as SGDLS and CDR2 as YYNGEE. The V segment lost 6 bases and the J segment 3 bases; nucleotides outside the gene matches: 5. Only in-frame clones appear in the TCRdb table, and some are missing; sequencing was by immunoSEQ multiplex PCR. The sample has about 160,000 clones; around three quarters are singletons. Input material: peripheral blood. This TCR derives from a man in his sixties with acute or convalescent COVID-19. This chain uses TRBV9 with TRBJ2-3, with 12 bases matching TRBD2. The CDR3 DNA reads TGTGCCAGCAACCTAGCGGGGGGGGGAACAGATACGCAGTATTTT. It specifies CASNLAGGGTDTQYF.